One sample yielded the 30 T cell receptor beta chains listed below, sequenced in a study of cytomegalovirus exposure and HLA in healthy donors. Researchers ran the PCR with 60 Vbeta and 13 Jbeta primers. Measured with immunoSEQ multiplex PCR; TCRdb has only the in-frame clones, and not every one. The sample consists of approximately 110,000 clones, approximately 73% of them appearing once. The sequenced sample consisted of PBMCs. These TCRs come from a man aged 55 to 70 in good health and CMV-seropositive.

J is TRBJ2-3 and V is TRBV10-3; TRBD2 matches at 11 bases. V lost 2 bases, J lost 5 bases, and 0 bases stayed unmatched. The CDR3 totals 14 residues. Per the germline V gene, CDR1 is ENHRY and CDR2 is SYGVKD. CDR3 loop: CAISEGTSGDTQYF. DNA of the CDR3: TGTGCCATCAGTGAGGGGACTAGCGGAGATACGCAGTATTTT.

The chain employs TRBV27 and TRBJ2-5; the D gene is possibly TRBD2 (6 bases). Trimming pared 11 bases from V and 1 base from J, leaving 14 bases between. The CDR3 extends over 13 amino acids. CDR1 MNHEY and CDR2 SMNVEV come from the germline V gene (reference sequence). CDR3 residues: CAGGSEVQETQYF. CDR3 in DNA: TGTGCCGGAGGGTCGGAGGTCCAAGAGACCCAGTACTTC.

The genes are TRBV9 and TRBJ2-5, with D possibly TRBD2 on 5 matching bases. With 0 bases removed from V and 5 bases from J, the gap between germline ends came to 17 bases. Germline V gene lookup returns CDR1 SGDLS and CDR2 YYNGEE. The CDR3 has 16 residues. This CDR3 reads CASSVGAVEVGETQYF. The CDR3 bases are TGTGCCAGCAGCGTAGGAGCGGTCGAGGTCGGGGAGACCCAGTACTTC.

The chain recombines TRBV7-9 with TRBJ1-1; D is ambiguous. Germline lookup yields CDR1 SEHNR and CDR2 FQNEAQ (reference sequence). The CDR3 runs to 11 residues. Between the trimmed V and J ends, which lost 2 bases and 7 bases, there was a span of 5 bases. The CDR3 DNA reads as TGTGCCAGCAGCTTAATGAGTGAAGCTTTCTTT. Encoded protein: CASSLMSEAFF.

This chain connects TRBV13 to TRBJ1-2; 8 bases match TRBD1. The CDR3 runs to 16 residues. Germline trimming cut 5 bases from V and 1 base from J; bases unmatched to any gene: 9. The germline V gene encodes CDR1 PRHDT and CDR2 FYEKMQ (reference sequence). Written as DNA, the CDR3 is TGTGCCAGCAGCCCCGCCGGGACAGGAGATAACTATGGCTACACCTTC. It specifies CASSPAGTGDNYGYTF.

This chain joins TRBV29-1 and TRBJ2-3; the D gene is possibly TRBD1 (5 bases). V gave up 6 bases and J gave up 1 base, with 11 bases separating them. Germline V gene lookup returns CDR1 SQVTM and CDR2 ANQGSEA. This CDR3 spans 13 amino acids. DNA for the CDR3: TGCAGCGTGAGCATAGGGGGCACAGATACGCAGTATTTT. It translates to CSVSIGGTDTQYF.

The J gene is TRBJ1-5, the V gene TRBV19; 9 nucleotides agree with TRBD1. The CDR3 spans 14 residues. J was trimmed by 6 bases and V by 5 bases; bases with no gene match: 5. Germline V lookup: CDR1 LNHDA, CDR2 SQIVND (reference sequence). CDR3 coding DNA: TGTGCCAGTAGTTTCGGACAGGGGAGTCAGCCCCAGCATTTT. Its translation: CASSFGQGSQPQHF.

This chain joins TRBV5-1 and TRBJ2-1, with 10 bases fitting TRBD1. Germline loops: CDR1 SGHRS, CDR2 YFSETQ. The CDR3 totals 14 residues. Trimming removed 5 bases from V and 5 bases from J; junction bases left unmatched: 4. CDR3 in DNA: TGCGCCAGCAGAAAGACAGGGGGCCACAATGAGCAGTTCTTC. This codes for CASRKTGGHNEQFF.

The rearrangement joins TRBV10-3 to TRBJ2-7; tentatively, D is TRBD2 (5 bases). From germline, CDR1 is ENHRY and CDR2 SYGVKD. The CDR3 spans 14 residues. V was shortened by 0 bases and J by 6 bases, with 12 bases between the two germline ends. CDR3 DNA sequence: TGTGCCATCAGTGAGTCGACGGACTTACGCGAGCAGTACTTC. It is translated as CAISESTDLREQYF.

The chain employs TRBV5-1 and TRBJ2-3; possible D gene TRBD2, 5 bases. The germline CDR1 and CDR2 sequences are SGHRS and YFSETQ. The CDR3 loop spans 17 amino acids. The ends were cut back, 4 bases at V and 5 bases at J, with 23 bases in the middle. CDR3 sequence (DNA): TGCGCCAGCAGCACTGGACTGGGATACCCCCGGGGAGATACGCAGTATTTT. Protein product: CASSTGLGYPRGDTQYF.

The chain employs TRBV23-1 and TRBJ2-2; TRBD1 might be the D (6 bases). TRBV23-1 counts as an open reading frame of uncertain function. CDR3 size: 13 residues. Trimming took 8 bases from V and 7 from J, leaving 14 bases between them. The CDR3 is CASPQQGVGELFF. The CDR3 region has the DNA TGCGCCAGCCCTCAACAGGGCGTCGGGGAGCTGTTTTTT.

This clone occurred once. This chain joins TRBV11-2 and TRBJ1-3; D may be TRBD1 (5 bases). CDR1 and CDR2 (germline): SGHAT, FQNNGV. There are 15 residues in the CDR3. The germline V and J ends were trimmed by 5 bases and 4 bases, with 15 bases remaining between them. The CDR3 DNA follows: TGTGCCAGCAGCCCAATCGCAGGGAGGGGAAACACCATATATTTT. This encodes CASSPIAGRGNTIYF.

V usage is TRBV4-1 and J usage is TRBJ1-2; 7 positions agree with TRBD1. The CDR3 covers 14 residues. Germline V gives CDR1 MGHRA, CDR2 YSYEKL. V lost 0 bases, J lost 8 bases, and 6 bases stayed unmatched. The CDR3 sequence: CASSQDPEGGGYTF. DNA of the CDR3: TGCGCCAGCAGCCAAGACCCGGAAGGGGGCGGCTACACCTTC.

The chain uses TRBV18 and TRBJ2-7, with 8 positions matching TRBD1. This CDR3 has 16 amino acids. The J segment lost 5 bases and the V segment lost 3 bases, leaving 12 bases of the junction unmatched. CDR1 KGHSH and CDR2 LQKENI come from the germline V gene. The CDR3 DNA reads TGTGCCAGCTCACCCCCAATCCGGGACAGGATCCACGAGCAGTACTTC. Translation gives CASSPPIRDRIHEQYF.

This clone was observed a handful of times. The V and J genes are TRBV11-1 and TRBJ1-6; maybe TRBD1 (6 bases). The CDR3 covers 15 residues. Germline assignment: CDR1 SGHAT and CDR2 FQDESV (reference sequence). Between the trimmed V and J ends, which lost 5 bases and 4 bases, there was a span of 12 bases. The CDR3 DNA reads as TGTGCCAGCAGCCCGGGGGGCCAGTATAATTCACCCCTCCACTTT. As protein: CASSPGGQYNSPLHF.

This chain connects TRBV2 to TRBJ2-7; tentatively, D is TRBD2 (5 bases). The CDR3 has 12 amino acids. CDR1 is SNHLY, CDR2 FYNNEI, per germline. The V gene lost 7 bases and the J gene lost 5 bases, with 12 bases spanning the gap. As DNA, the CDR3 is TGTGCCAGCAACGAGGGAGCGCACGAGCAGTACTTC. Translated, it gives CASNEGAHEQYF.

V is TRBV2 and J is TRBJ2-7; possible D gene TRBD2, 7 bases. Germline CDR1 SNHLY, CDR2 FYNNEI. CDR3 length equals 14 residues. Trimming shortened V by 9 bases and J by 0 bases, and 15 bases separated the two germline ends. The CDR3 loop reads CASHRGGRSYEQYF. The CDR3 nucleotides are TGTGCCAGTCATAGGGGGGGCCGCTCCTACGAGCAGTACTTC.

This chain connects TRBV5-1 to TRBJ1-1; no clear D gene. CDR3 length: 14 residues. V was clipped by 2 bases and J by 2 bases, with 10 bases between them. Per germline, CDR1 SGHRS and CDR2 YFSETQ. CDR3 residues: CASSFDGSNTEAFF. CDR3 nucleotide sequence: TGCGCCAGCAGCTTTGACGGGTCTAACACTGAAGCTTTCTTT.

This clone was detected a few times. The genes are TRBV5-1 and TRBJ1-2, with 12 bases identical to TRBD1. The CDR3 is 16 amino acids. Germline values: CDR1 SGHRS, CDR2 YFSETQ. J lost 9 bases, V lost 4 bases, and 13 bases had no gene match. The DNA for the CDR3 is TGCGCCAGCAGCAGCGGGACAGGGGGCCTCTCTGCAAGCTACACCTTC. The encoded protein is CASSSGTGGLSASYTF.

This chain uses TRBV19 with TRBJ1-1; 7 nucleotides agree with TRBD1. The CDR3 extends over 13 amino acids. V lost 5 bases to trimming and J lost 10 bases; unmatched junction nucleotides: 10. Germline CDR1 and CDR2: LNHDA and SQIVND (reference sequence). Here the CDR3 reads CASSPRTGYVAFF. CDR3 DNA: TGTGCCAGTAGTCCAAGGACAGGTTATGTAGCTTTCTTT.

This chain links TRBV6-6 with TRBJ2-2; TRBD1 matches at 8 bases. CDR1 is MNHNY and CDR2 is SVGAGI in the germline V gene (reference sequence). V shed 4 bases and J 1 base; nucleotides not matched to a gene: 2. The CDR3 contains 15 residues. Written as DNA, the CDR3 is TGTGCCAGCAGTTGGGGGACAGGGAACACCGGGGAGCTGTTTTTT. This gives the protein CASSWGTGNTGELFF.

This rearrangement joins TRBV5-4 to TRBJ2-7, with TRBD1 identical over 7 bases. Germline CDR1 SGHNT, CDR2 YYREEE (reference sequence). This CDR3 spans 17 amino acids. J gave up 0 bases and V 3 bases, and 12 bases lay outside the gene matches. Here the CDR3 reads CASSSGTAYASSYEQYF. The CDR3 nucleotides are TGTGCCAGCAGCTCCGGGACAGCCTATGCCAGCTCCTACGAGCAGTACTTC.

The V call is TRBV7-6, the J call TRBJ2-3; TRBD2 aligns across 7 bases. The germline V gene encodes CDR1 SGHVS and CDR2 FNYEAQ. The CDR3 runs to 16 residues. The ends lost 3 bases at V and 3 bases at J; junction bases unmatched: 9. The CDR3 region is CASSFYLTGRTDTQYF. Written as DNA, the CDR3 is TGTGCCAGCAGCTTTTACTTGACCGGGAGGACAGATACGCAGTATTTT.

This sequence joins TRBV29-1 and TRBJ1-1, with D unclear. The CDR3 spans 14 residues. The germline V and J ends were trimmed by 7 bases and 0 bases, with 15 bases remaining between them. Germline CDR1 and CDR2: SQVTM and ANQGSEA. CDR3 sequence (DNA): TGCAGCGCTGGACGAAGGGAGGTGAACACTGAAGCTTTCTTT. It translates to CSAGRREVNTEAFF.

J is TRBJ2-2 and V is TRBV28; D call uncertain. CDR3 length: 11 amino acids. The ends were cut back, 5 bases at V and 7 bases at J, with 5 bases in the middle. In germline, CDR1 is MDHEN, CDR2 SYDVKM. CDR3 in amino acids: CASSQYGELFF. In DNA, the CDR3 is TGTGCCAGCAGTCAGTACGGGGAGCTGTTTTTT.

This clone has a handful of counts. The V gene is TRBV27, the J gene TRBJ2-2, with TRBD2 identical over 8 bases. Germline CDR1 reads MNHEY; CDR2 reads SMNVEV (reference sequence). The CDR3 loop spans 16 amino acids. V was clipped by 7 bases and J by 5 bases; unmatched bases: 12. The CDR3 loop reads CASMPWRGAGTGELFF. Written as DNA, the CDR3 is TGTGCCAGCATGCCTTGGCGGGGGGCGGGGACCGGGGAGCTGTTTTTT.

The V gene is TRBV30, the J gene TRBJ1-2, with a tentative D call TRBD1 (5 bases). From germline, CDR1 is GTSNPN and CDR2 SVGIG (reference sequence). The CDR3 loop spans 16 amino acids. Trimming pared 0 bases from V and 6 bases from J, leaving 20 bases between. This CDR3 reads CAWSVLLGRAGDGYTF. CDR3 DNA sequence: TGTGCCTGGAGTGTATTGCTCGGCAGGGCGGGGGATGGCTACACCTTC. Based on the CDR3 plus reference TRBV30 and TRBJ1-2, the full variable domain is SQTIHQWPATLVQPVGSPLSLECTVEGTSNPNLYWYRQAAGRGLQLLFYSVGIGQISSEVPQNLSASRPQDRQFILSSKKLLLSDSGFYLCAWSVLLGRAGDGYTFGSGTRLTVV.

This clone was counted once. Sequence at one end of the junction differs from germline and may be a read error. The V and J genes are TRBV7-9 and TRBJ2-7; D is perhaps TRBD2 (5 bases). CDR1 SEHNR and CDR2 FQNEAQ come from the germline V gene (reference sequence). The CDR3 contains 13 residues. The CDR3 loop is CSSSLGSEGQQYF. The CDR3 nucleotides read TGTTCCAGCAGCTTAGGATCCGAGGGCCAGCAGTACTTC.

This clone was detected only a few times. The chain uses TRBV5-6 and TRBJ2-1; D gene uncertain. Germline-derived CDR1 and CDR2 are SGHDT and YYEEEE. The CDR3 contains 13 residues. The V end was cut by 1 base, the J end by 10 bases, with 12 bases between. In DNA, the CDR3 is TGTGCCAGCAGCTTGACGGCGGCGACGGAGCAGTTCTTC. The encoded protein is CASSLTAATEQFF.

The chain uses TRBV6-1 and TRBJ2-7, with TRBD1 identical over 7 bases. Trimming at V came to 7 bases and at J to 3 bases, leaving 9 bases not matched to a gene. This CDR3 comprises 14 residues. Germline V CDR1 and CDR2: MNHNS, SASEGT. Written as DNA, the CDR3 is TGTGCCAGCAATCCTTTAGGGACAGACTACGAGCAGTACTTC. Amino acid sequence: CASNPLGTDYEQYF.